The rows below give T cell receptor beta chains drawn from one sample of a study of cytomegalovirus exposure and HLA in healthy donors. TCRdb's table, derived via immunoSEQ multiplex PCR, lists solely in-frame clones and lacks some. The table includes some 150,000 clones, more than 75% detected once. The specimen was PBMCs. These receptors originate from a woman in her forties or fifties in good health and CMV-seropositive. Both conserved end residues are part of each CDR3. D genes are given only for firm matches. The size of a clone is reported for some rows only, either as once, few or many, or as a class for expanded clones.

abundance	d_gene	v_gene	j_gene	CDR3nt	CDR3aa
-	-	TRBV7-9	TRBJ2-5	TGTGCCAGCAGCTTAGGCCGGTGGGGCAGGGGTCAAGAGACCCAGTACTTC	CASSLGRWGRGQETQYF
-	-	TRBV5-1	TRBJ2-7	TGCGCCAGCAGCTTGATCAGCTCCTACGAGCAGTACTTC	CASSLISSYEQYF
-	TRBD1	TRBV7-2	TRBJ1-1	TGTGCCAGCAGCTTAGGACAGGGGAAGGCTTTCTTT	CASSLGQGKAFF
-	-	TRBV2	TRBJ2-5	TGTGCCAGCAGTGTCGACTACCAGATGCAAGAGACCCAGTACTTC	CASSVDYQMQETQYF
-	TRBD1	TRBV4-1	TRBJ1-2	TGCGCCAGCAGCCAAGAGCGGTCCTTTCGGACAGGGGGCTACACCTTC	CASSQERSFRTGGYTF
-	-	TRBV28	TRBJ1-2	TGTGCCACCCCGGACTTTGGGGGCTACACCTTC	CATPDFGGYTF
-	-	TRBV5-5	TRBJ1-3	TGTGCCAGCAGCTTGGGGAGGTCTGGAAACACCATATATTTT	CASSLGRSGNTIYF
-	TRBD2	TRBV14	TRBJ2-2	TGTGCCAGCAGCCCTTTACTAGCGGGAGCCGGGGAGCTGTTTTTT	CASSPLLAGAGELFF
-	-	TRBV29-1	TRBJ1-1	TGCAGCGTTGACGTGACAGCAATGAACACTGAAGCTTTCTTT	CSVDVTAMNTEAFF
-	TRBD1	TRBV15	TRBJ1-3	TGTGCCACCAGCAGAGTCGGACAGGGTCCCAACACCATATATTTT	CATSRVGQGPNTIYF
-	-	TRBV10-3	TRBJ2-3	TGTGCCTCCCGAGGCACAGATACGCAGTATTTT	CASRGTDTQYF
-	-	TRBV6-4	TRBJ2-4	TGTGCCAGCAGTGTACAGGCAGGGGAGAACATTCAGTACTTC	CASSVQAGENIQYF
once	TRBD1	TRBV15	TRBJ1-1	TGTGCCACCAGCAGATTAGGGGGCCCTGAAGCTTTCTTT	CATSRLGGPEAFF
-	-	TRBV7-2	TRBJ2-1	TGTGCCAGCAGCTTTCGACTCGGGGGTGAGCAGTTCTTC	CASSFRLGGEQFF
-	-	TRBV28	TRBJ2-3	TGTGCCAGCAGAAGTGGGGCAGATATTCCAGATACGCAGTATTTT	CASRSGADIPDTQYF